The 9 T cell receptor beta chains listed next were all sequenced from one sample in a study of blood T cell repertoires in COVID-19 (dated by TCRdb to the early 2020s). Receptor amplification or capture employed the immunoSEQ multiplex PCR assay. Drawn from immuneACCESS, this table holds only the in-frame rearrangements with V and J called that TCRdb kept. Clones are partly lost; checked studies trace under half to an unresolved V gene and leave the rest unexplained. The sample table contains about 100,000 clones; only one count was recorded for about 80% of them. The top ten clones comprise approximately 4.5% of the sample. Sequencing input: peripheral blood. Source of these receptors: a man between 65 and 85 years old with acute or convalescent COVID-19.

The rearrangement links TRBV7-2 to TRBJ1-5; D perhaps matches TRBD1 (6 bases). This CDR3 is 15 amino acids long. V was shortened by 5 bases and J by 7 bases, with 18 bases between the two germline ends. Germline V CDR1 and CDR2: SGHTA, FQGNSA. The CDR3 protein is CASSPAAQGGQPQHF. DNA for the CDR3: TGTGCCAGCAGCCCAGCGGCACAGGGTGGCCAGCCCCAGCATTTT.

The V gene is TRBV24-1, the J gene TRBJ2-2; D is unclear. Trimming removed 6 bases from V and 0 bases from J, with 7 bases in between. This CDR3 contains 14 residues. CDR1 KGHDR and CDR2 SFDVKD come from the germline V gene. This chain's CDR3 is CATSSSSNTGELFF. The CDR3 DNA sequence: TGTGCCACCAGTTCCAGTTCGAACACCGGGGAGCTGTTTTTT.

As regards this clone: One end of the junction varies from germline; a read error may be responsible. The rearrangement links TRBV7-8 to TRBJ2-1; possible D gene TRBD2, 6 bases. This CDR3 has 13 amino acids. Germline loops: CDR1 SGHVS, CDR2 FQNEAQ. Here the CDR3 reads CASTLLSGNEQFF. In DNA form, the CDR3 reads TGTGCCAGCACCTTACTTAGCGGTAATGAGCAGTTCTTC.

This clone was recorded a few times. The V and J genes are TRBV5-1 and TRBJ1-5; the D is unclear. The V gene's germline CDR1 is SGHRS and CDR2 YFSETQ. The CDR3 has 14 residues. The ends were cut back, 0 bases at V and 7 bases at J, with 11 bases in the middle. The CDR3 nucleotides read TGCGCCAGCAGCTTGGAAGGAGGAGAGCAGCCCCAGCATTTT. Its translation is CASSLEGGEQPQHF.

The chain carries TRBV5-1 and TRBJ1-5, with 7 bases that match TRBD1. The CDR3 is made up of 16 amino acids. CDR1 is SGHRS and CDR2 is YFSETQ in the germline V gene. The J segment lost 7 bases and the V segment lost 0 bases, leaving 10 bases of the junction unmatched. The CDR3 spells CASSLGPEGARQPQHF. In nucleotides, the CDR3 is TGCGCCAGCAGCTTGGGTCCCGAGGGGGCTAGACAGCCCCAGCATTTT.

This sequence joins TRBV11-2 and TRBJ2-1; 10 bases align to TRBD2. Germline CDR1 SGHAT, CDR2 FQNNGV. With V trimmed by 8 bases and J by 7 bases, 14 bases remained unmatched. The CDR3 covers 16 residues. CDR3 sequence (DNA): TGTGCCAGCTCTCCTCAAGCGGGGGGGCTGGTGAATGAGCAGTTCTTC. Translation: CASSPQAGGLVNEQFF.

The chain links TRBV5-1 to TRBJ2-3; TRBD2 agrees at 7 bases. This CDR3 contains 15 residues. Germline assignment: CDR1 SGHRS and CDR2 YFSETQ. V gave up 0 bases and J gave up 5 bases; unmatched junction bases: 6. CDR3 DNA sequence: TGCGCCAGCAGCTTGGTGGTCGGGGAGGGAGATACGCAGTATTTT. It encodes CASSLVVGEGDTQYF.

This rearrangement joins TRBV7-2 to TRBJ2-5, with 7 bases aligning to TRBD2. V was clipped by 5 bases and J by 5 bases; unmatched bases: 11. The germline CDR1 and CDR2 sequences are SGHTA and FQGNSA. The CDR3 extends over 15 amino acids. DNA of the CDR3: TGTGCCAGCAGCGCCCCCGGCGGGGGAAGGGAGACCCAGTACTTC. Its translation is CASSAPGGGRETQYF.

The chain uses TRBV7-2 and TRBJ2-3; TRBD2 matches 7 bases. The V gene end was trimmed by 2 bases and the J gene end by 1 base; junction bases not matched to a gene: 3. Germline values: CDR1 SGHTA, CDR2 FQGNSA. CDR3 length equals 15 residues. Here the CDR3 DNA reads TGTGCCAGCAGCTTACGTCGGGGGGGCACAGATACGCAGTATTTT. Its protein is CASSLRRGGTDTQYF.